The present entry profiles one T cell receptor beta chain with its context. This sample was taken from a study of shared clonotypes between healthy human individuals. Study-level information: Donors were a couple of women and a few men aged 18 to 49. Each donor's CD4 naive and CD4 memory cells filled three plates apiece, CD8 naive two, and CD8 memory one.

The investigators split CD4+ cells into a CD45RA+ naive subset and a CD45RA-negative memory subset. Deep was the level used in running the assay. Assay used: immunoSEQ multiplex PCR; TCRdb lists only in-frame clones, some missing. The data show 900,000 to 1,200,000 clones, 78% seen once. Trimming removed 5 bases from V and 6 bases from J; junction bases left unmatched: 4. Germline-derived CDR1 and CDR2 are SEHNR and FQNEAQ (reference sequence). CDR3 length equals 13 residues. Source material: memory CD4+ T cells from PBMCs. Subset in this sample: CD45RA-negative fraction. This clonotype originated in a young man in good health. Some clones in this sample may be carry-over from other donors' samples. The chain is built from TRBV7-9 and TRBJ2-7; 10 bases are shared with TRBD1. DNA for the CDR3: TGTGCCAGCAGCCGACAGGGGGCATCCGAGCAGTACTTC. This sequence encodes CASSRQGASEQYF.